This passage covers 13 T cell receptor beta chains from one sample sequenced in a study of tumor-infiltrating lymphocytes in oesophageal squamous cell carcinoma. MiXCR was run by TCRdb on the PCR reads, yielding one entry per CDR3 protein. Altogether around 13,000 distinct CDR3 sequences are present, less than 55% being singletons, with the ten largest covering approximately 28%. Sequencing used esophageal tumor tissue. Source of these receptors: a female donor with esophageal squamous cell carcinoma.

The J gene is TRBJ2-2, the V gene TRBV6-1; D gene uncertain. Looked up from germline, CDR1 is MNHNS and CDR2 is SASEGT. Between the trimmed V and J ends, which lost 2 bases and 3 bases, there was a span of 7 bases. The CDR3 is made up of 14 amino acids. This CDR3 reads CASSEPSDTGELFF. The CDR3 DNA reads TGTGCCAGCAGTGAACCTTCAGACACCGGGGAGCTGTTTTTT.

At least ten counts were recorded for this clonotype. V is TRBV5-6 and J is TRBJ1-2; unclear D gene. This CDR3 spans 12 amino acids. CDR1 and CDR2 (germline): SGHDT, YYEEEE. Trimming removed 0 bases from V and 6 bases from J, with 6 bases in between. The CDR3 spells CASSLGKNGYTF. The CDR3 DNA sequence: TGTGCCAGCAGCTTGGGAAAAAATGGCTACACCTTC. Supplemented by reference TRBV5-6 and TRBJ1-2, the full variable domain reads DAGVTQSPTHLIKTRGQQVTLRCSPKSGHDTVSWYQQALGQGPQFIFQYYEEEERQRGNFPDRFSGHQFPNYSSELNVNALLLGDSALYLCASSLGKNGYTFGSGTRLTVV.

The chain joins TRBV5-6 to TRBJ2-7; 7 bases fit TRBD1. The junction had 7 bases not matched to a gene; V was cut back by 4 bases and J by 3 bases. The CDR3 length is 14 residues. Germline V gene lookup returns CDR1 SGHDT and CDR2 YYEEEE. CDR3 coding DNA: TGTGCCAGCAGCCCTACGACAGGGATCTACGAGCAGTACTTC. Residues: CASSPTTGIYEQYF.

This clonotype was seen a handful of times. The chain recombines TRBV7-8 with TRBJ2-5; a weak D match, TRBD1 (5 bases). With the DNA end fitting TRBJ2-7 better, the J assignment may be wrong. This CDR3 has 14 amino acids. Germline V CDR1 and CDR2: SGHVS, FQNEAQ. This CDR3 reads CASSLGTGSYEQYF. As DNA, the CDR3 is TGTGCCAGCAGCTTAGGAACAGGCTCCTACGAGCAGTACTTC.

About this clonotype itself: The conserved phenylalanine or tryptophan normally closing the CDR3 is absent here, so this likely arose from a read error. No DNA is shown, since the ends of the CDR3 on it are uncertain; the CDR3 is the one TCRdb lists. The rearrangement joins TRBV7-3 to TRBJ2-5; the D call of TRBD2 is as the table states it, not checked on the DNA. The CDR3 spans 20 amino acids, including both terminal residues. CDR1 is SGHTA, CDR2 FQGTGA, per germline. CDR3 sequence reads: CASSLSGQRLYLPTSSTLGT.

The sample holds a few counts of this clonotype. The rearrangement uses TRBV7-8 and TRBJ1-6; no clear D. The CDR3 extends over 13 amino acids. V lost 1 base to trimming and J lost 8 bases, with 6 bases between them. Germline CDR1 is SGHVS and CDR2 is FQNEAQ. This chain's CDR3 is CASSLGFDSPLHF. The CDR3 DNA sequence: TGTGCCAGCAGCTTAGGGTTCGATTCACCCCTCCACTTT.

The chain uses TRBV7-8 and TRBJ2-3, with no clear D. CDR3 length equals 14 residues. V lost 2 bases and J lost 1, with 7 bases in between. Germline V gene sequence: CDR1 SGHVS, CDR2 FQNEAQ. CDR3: CASSLMDRTDTQYF. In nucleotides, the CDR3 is TGTGCCAGCAGCTTAATGGATCGCACAGATACGCAGTATTTT.

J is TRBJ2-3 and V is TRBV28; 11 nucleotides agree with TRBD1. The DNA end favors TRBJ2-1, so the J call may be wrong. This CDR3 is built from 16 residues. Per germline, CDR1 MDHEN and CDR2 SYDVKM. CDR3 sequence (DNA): TGTGCCAGCAGTTTAGTCGGACAGGGGGCGAGGAATGAGCAGTTCTTC. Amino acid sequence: CASSLVGQGARNEQFF.

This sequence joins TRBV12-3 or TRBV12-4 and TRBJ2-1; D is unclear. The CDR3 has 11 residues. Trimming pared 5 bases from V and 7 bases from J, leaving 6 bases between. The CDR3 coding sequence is TGTGCCAGCAGTCGCAAGAATGAGCAGTTCTTC. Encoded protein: CASSRKNEQFF.

CDR3 coding DNA: TGTGCCAGCAGCCAAGGGACTAGCGGGAGCGTCGAGCAGTTCTTC. This encodes CASSQGTSGSVEQFF. The rearrangement joins TRBV12-3 or TRBV12-4 to TRBJ2-3, with 14 bases fitting TRBD2. The DNA matches TRBJ2-1 better at its end, which makes the J call doubtful. The CDR3 sequence is 15 residues long.

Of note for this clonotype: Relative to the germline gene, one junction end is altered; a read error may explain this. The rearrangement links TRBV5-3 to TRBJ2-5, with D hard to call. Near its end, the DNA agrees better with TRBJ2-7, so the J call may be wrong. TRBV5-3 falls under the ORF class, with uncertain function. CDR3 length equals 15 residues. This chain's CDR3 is CASSLAYSPSYEQYF. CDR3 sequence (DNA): TGTGCCAGCAGCTTGGCCTACTCCCCCTCCTACGAGCAGTACTTC.

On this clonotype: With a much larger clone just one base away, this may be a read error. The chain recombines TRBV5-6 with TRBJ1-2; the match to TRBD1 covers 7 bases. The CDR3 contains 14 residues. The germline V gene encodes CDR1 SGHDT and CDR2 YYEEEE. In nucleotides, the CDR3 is TGTGCCAGCAGCGCCGGGACAGCTACGCATGGCTACAACTTC. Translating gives CASSAGTATHGYNF.

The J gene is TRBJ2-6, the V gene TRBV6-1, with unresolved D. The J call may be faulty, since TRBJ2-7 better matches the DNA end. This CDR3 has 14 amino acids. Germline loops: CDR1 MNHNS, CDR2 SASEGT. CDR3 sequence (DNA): TGTGCCAGCAGTTACACCCGACGGGCATACGAGCAGTACTTC. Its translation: CASSYTRRAYEQYF.